This T cell receptor (beta chain) stems from a study of CD8 T cells in Susac syndrome (dated by TCRdb to the late 2010s). About the study as a whole: Of the Susac syndrome patients who were sequenced, roughly 8 were in clinical remission while roughly six had clinically active disease. At the time of blood withdrawal, Susac syndrome patients were either therapy-naive, taking corticosteroids (with some also receiving IVIg), or on IVIg alone. Repertoire sequencing was used to test whether CD8+ T cell activation and differentiation in Susac syndrome was antigen driven. The clonality of the CD8+ T cell repertoire was compared across 12 healthy donors, around 14 Susac syndrome patients and under 18 multiple sclerosis patients. Paper-wide results and their limitations: The number of individuals in the TCR sequencing and HLA analysis was acknowledged as relatively small. In the total CD8+ and CD8+ TEMRA repertoires, approximately 17 and five Susac-specific public clones, respectively, were identified. Clonal expansion was observed in Susac syndrome CD8+ repertoires, with the highest expansion in CD8+ TEMRA cells and greater expansion in clinically active than in remitting patients.

V is shortened by 4 bases, J by 4 bases, and the region joining them spans 14 bases. CDR1 and CDR2, per the germline V gene (reference sequence), are SEHNR and FQNEAQ. The CDR3 contains 15 residues, cysteine and phenylalanine counted. The CDR3 DNA has 45 bases and is translated from base 1. RNA was extracted using the RNeasy kit, and about 0.5 to 1 microgram was reverse transcribed with random hexamers. The immunoSEQ multiplex PCR assay, which covers 54 Vbeta and 13 Jbeta segments, was used to amplify TCR beta CDR3 regions. Bias from PCR amplification was corrected by using a synthetic template baseline for primer optimization and for computational correction. The authors processed their data as follows. Only productive sequences were kept, with reads annotated to V, D and J genes according to IMGT and analyzed in immunoSEQ Analyzer. Clonality was computed as one minus Shannon entropy normalized by log2 of the number of productive unique sequences. Public and private clones were assessed among the 100 most prevalent clones of each patient and control. Clones were defined as Susac-specific when absent from the healthy and MS cohorts, from about 1,100 published viral clones and from other ImmuneACCESS disease sequences. The public reads were reanalyzed by TCRdb: fastp trimming at Q25, MiXCR alignment, in-frame beta chains only. When rows share a CDR3 protein, they turn into one entry using the most common DNA and genes. In this record, the V and J calls reflect TCRdb's handling and not the investigators' own analysis. The sample table lists around 170,000 distinct CDR3 sequences, 95% of them with a count of one. The biggest ten clones account for around 0.15% of the sample.

Of note for this clonotype: Its recognized antigen is unknown. It has no much larger one-base neighbor in the sample; base qualities were not kept.

High-throughput TCR beta sequencing profiled peripheral blood CD8+ and CD4+ T cells from healthy donors, Susac syndrome patients and multiple sclerosis patients. Susac syndrome patients met recently defined diagnostic criteria for definite or probable disease. Bulk CD8+ and CD4+ T cells were purified by magnetic negative isolation, while CD8+ TEMRA cells were enriched using FACS. Blood was collected in EDTA tubes and processed within 24 hours, with PBMCs isolated through density gradient centrifugation. PBMCs intended for TCR sequencing were cryopreserved in liquid nitrogen and were subsequently thawed in a 37 degrees C water bath. Purity of sorted or isolated CD4+, CD8+ and CD8+ TEMRA cells was at least 90%.

The V gene is TRBV7-9 and the J gene is TRBJ2-1; there is no confident call for the D gene. Sequenced material: CD8+ T cells from PBMCs. This clonotype was obtained from a human donor with Susac syndrome. The nucleotides are TGTGCCAGCAGCTCCCACAAGAGCACTTACAATGAGCAGTTCTTC. The encoded protein is CASSSHKSTYNEQFF.